The text below deals with one TCR beta chain. Its cognate antigen is unknown. Healthy nonsmoking adults and healthy children aged about 16-56 months donated peripheral blood. Healthy nonsmoking adult controls were aged about 19-55 years, with median age approximately 36 years. V gave up 2 bases and J gave up 3 bases; unmatched junction bases: 3. Germline V gene sequence: CDR1 SGDLS, CDR2 YYNGEE. CDR3 size: 15 residues. These data come from a study of naive CD8 T cells in extremely preterm neonates. The study's findings and limits: iChao1 richness was lowest in preterm neonates, significantly versus all ages. Preterm CDR3s were shorter than older groups', with fewer N additions and less trimming.

The method was immunoSEQ multiplex PCR; TCRdb's version includes in-frame clones alone and lacks a portion of them. Found here are 5,000 to 6,500 clones, nearly 99% of them singletons; the top ten hold about 0.61%. Sequencing was performed on naive CD8+ T cells from blood. This TCR came from a human donor in good health. This rearrangement joins TRBV9 to TRBJ2-7; 12 bases map to TRBD2. In DNA form, the CDR3 reads TGTGCCAGCAGCGTTGGACTAGCGGGGAACTACGAGCAGTACTTC. Its protein is CASSVGLAGNYEQYF.